The TCR beta chain described here comes from a study of cytotoxic CD8 clonotypes in ibrutinib-treated CLL. Across the whole study: Of a cohort that held 11 relapsed/refractory and 15 treatment-naive patients, 17 to 18 were IGHV unmutated.

This table comes from immunoSEQ multiplex PCR, and its TCRdb copy is limited to in-frame clones, with some not included. The repertoire holds 130,000 to 150,000 clones, approximately 81% seen once, with roughly 13% in the top ten. This sequence originates from a human donor with chronic lymphocytic leukemia. The source was PBMCs, collected after 12 months of ibrutinib treatment.

The CDR3 spells CASSGGGGYTF. The CDR3 bases are TGTGCCAGCAGTGGGGGTGGGGGCTACACCTTC. The J gene is TRBJ1-2, the V gene TRBV25-1; D is unresolved. Between the trimmed V and J ends, which lost 4 bases and 8 bases, there was a span of 8 bases. The germline V gene encodes CDR1 MGHDK and CDR2 SYGVNS. The CDR3 covers 11 residues.